This T cell receptor (beta chain) was obtained from a study of OX40 agonist ivuxolimab in advanced cancers. Germline lookup yields CDR1 LNHDA and CDR2 SQIVND (reference sequence). J was trimmed by 6 bases and V by 6 bases; bases with no gene match: 5. The CDR3 is 13 residues long. The method was immunoSEQ multiplex PCR; TCRdb's version includes in-frame clones alone and lacks a portion of them. The sample consists of about 100,000 clones, roughly 91% of them appearing once. The chain couples TRBV19 to TRBJ1-5; the match to TRBD1 covers 7 bases. The sequence derives from an adult with an advanced solid tumor such as melanoma, head and neck, liver or kidney cancer. This sample comprised CD4+ or CD8+ T cells sorted from blood, obtained in a trial of the OX40 agonist ivuxolimab. DNA of the CDR3: TGTGCCAGTAGACCTGACAGGGTTCAGCCCCAGCATTTT. Translated: CASRPDRVQPQHF.